This TCR beta chain appears in the sequencing data of a study of blood T cell repertoires in COVID-19 (dated by TCRdb to about 2020). With regard to the full study: Samples covering the acute and convalescent phases of COVID-19 were provided by collaborators in the United States, Italy and Spain. The material from the prospective study consisted of cDNA or gDNA derived from T cells, B-cell-depleted T cells, or PBMCs. A de-identified subject ID, COVID-19 status, age in years and sex were almost always included in the sample metadata. The repertoires were made available in a free public database intended to serve as a resource for research on the immune response to SARS-CoV-2. Where available, HLA class I and class II types were taken from metadata supplied by the sample provider and were not determined by assay-based typing. Deeply sampled blood TCRbeta repertoires from subjects exposed to, actively infected with, or recovered from COVID-19 were included in the dataset. Samples came from the ongoing ImmuneRACE study (first 160 participants) plus 1,254 subjects from 6 global collaborators. On the study overall, not on this receptor specifically: Clinical and demographic metadata were provided uncurated, with the amount varying by source and participant.

Whole blood was collected in K2EDTA tubes by collaborating institutions according to the institutions' own protocols. For TCRbeta analysis, collaborators shipped samples in one of three forms: frozen whole blood, isolated PBMCs, or DNA extracted from either of those sample types. Of note for this clone: What this receptor recognizes is not known. The sample holds no much larger clone one base away, and base qualities are not on file.

There are 15 amino acids in the CDR3, from cysteine to phenylalanine inclusive. Only the CDR3 DNA stays, 45 bases, in frame from base 1. CDR1 SGHNT and CDR2 YYREEE were looked up in the germline V gene (reference sequence). V is cut by 1 base and J by 0 bases, and the space between the germline ends is 7 bases. The immunoSEQ Assay, a bias-controlled multiplex PCR, was used to amplify TCRbeta CDR3 regions from genomic DNA. For the original study's pipeline: Within the assay, amplification of reference gene primers was used to estimate how many nucleated cells each sample contained. To quantify the absolute abundance of each unique TCRbeta CDR3 rearrangement, sequence reads were collapsed and filtered. For each sample, productive Simpson clonality was calculated as the square root of Simpson's diversity index across productive rearrangements. The source is immuneACCESS, and TCRdb retained only in-frame sequences with V and J called. Part of the clones is not carried over; for the studies checked, unresolved V genes explain less than half of this, and the remainder is unexplained. The DNA gave D and trimming, while V, J and clone size come from that table. The sample contains fewer than 250,000 clones, 80% to 90% of them found a single time. Around 0.97% of the sample comes from the top ten.

The TCR was taken from a man aged 35 to 55 with acute or convalescent COVID-19. The sequenced sample consisted of peripheral blood. This sequence uses TRBV5-4 and TRBJ2-2; possibly the D gene is TRBD1, per 5 matching bases. CDR3 protein: CASSLKQANTGELFF. The nucleotide sequence is TGTGCCAGCAGCTTGAAACAGGCGAACACCGGGGAGCTGTTTTTT. The CDR3, completed at both ends by the reference TRBV5-4 and TRBJ2-2 genes, gives the full variable domain ETGVTQSPTHLIKTRGQQVTLRCSSQSGHNTVSWYQQALGQGPQFIFQYYREEENGRGNFPPRFSGLQFPNYSSELNVNALELDDSALYLCASSLKQANTGELFFGEGSRLTVL.